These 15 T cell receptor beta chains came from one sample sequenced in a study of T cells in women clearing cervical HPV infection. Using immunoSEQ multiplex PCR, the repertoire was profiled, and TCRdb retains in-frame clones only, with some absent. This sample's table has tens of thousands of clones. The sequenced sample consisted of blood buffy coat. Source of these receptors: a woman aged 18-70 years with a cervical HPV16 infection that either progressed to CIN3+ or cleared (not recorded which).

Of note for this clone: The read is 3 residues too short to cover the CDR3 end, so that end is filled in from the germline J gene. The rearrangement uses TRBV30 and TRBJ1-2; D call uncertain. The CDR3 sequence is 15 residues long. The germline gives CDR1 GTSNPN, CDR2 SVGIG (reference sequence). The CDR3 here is CAWIVPVRQNKGYTF. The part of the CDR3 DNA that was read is TGTGCCTGGATTGTCCCAGTTCGACAAAACAAAGGC.

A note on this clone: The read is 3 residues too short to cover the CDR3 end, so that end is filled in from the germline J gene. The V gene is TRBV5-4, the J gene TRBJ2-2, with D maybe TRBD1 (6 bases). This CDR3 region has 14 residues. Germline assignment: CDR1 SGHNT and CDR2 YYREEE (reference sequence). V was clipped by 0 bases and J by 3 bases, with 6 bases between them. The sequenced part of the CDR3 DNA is TGTGCCAGCAGCTTGGCAGGGGACACCGGGGAG. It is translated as CASSLAGDTGE. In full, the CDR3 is CASSLAGDTGELFF.

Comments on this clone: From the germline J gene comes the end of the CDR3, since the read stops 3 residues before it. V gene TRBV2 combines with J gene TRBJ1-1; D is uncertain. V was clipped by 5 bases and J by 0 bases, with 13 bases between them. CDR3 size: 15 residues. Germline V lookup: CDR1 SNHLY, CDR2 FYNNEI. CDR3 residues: CASSSSGEMNTEAFF. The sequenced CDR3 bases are TGTGCCAGCAGTTCGAGCGGAGAGATGAACACTGAA.

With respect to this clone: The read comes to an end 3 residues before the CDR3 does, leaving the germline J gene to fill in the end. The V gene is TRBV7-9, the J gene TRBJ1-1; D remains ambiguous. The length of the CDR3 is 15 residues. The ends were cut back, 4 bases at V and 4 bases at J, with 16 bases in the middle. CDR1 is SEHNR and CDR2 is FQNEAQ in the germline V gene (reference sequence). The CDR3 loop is CASSSPYSGTTEAFF. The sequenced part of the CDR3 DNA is TGTGCCAGCAGCTCCCCATACAGCGGAACCACTGAA.

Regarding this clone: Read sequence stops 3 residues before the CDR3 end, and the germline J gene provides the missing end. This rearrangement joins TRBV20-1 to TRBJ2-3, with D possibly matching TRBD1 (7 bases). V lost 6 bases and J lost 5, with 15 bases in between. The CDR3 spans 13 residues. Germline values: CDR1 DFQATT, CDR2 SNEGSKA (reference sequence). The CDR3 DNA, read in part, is TGCAGTGCCCCCAGGGGGGCGATAGATACG. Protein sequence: CSAPRGAIDT. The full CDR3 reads CSAPRGAIDTQYF.

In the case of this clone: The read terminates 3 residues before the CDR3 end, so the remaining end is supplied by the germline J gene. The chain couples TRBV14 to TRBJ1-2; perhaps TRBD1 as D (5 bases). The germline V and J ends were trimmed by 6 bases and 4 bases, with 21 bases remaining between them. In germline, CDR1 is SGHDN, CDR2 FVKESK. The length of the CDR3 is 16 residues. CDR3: CASSQGRAGFGYGYTF. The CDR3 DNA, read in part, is TGTGCCAGCAGTCAGGGAAGAGCAGGGTTCGGCTATGGC. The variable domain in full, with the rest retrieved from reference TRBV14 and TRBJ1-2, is EAGVTQFPSHSVIEKGQTVTLRCDPISGHDNLYWYRRVMGKEIKFLLHFVKESKQDESGMPNNRFLAERTGGTYSTLKVQPAELEDSGVYFCASSQGRAGFGYGYTFGSGTRLTVV.

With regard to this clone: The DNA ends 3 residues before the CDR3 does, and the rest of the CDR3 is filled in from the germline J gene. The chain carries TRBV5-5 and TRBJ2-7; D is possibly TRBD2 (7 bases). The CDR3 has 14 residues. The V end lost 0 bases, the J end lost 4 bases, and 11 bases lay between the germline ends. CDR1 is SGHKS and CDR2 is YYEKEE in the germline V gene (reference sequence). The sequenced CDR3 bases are TGTGCCAGCAGCTTGGAGGGGGGGCGATACGAG. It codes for CASSLEGGRYE. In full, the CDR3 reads CASSLEGGRYEQYF.

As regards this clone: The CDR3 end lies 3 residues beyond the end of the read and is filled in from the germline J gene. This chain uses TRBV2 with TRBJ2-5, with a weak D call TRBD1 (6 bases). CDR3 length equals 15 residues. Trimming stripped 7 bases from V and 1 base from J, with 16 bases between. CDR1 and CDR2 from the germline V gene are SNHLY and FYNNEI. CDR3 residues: CASTEGDLGQETQYF. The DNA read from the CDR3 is TGTGCCAGCACCGAGGGGGACCTAGGCCAAGAGACC.

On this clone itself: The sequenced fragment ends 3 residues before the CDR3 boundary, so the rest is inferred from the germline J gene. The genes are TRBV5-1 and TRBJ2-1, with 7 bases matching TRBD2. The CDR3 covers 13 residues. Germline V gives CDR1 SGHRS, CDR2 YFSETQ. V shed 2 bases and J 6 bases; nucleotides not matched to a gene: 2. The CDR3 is CASSFPSGNEQFF. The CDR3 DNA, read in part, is TGCGCCAGCAGCTTTCCTAGCGGCAATGAG.

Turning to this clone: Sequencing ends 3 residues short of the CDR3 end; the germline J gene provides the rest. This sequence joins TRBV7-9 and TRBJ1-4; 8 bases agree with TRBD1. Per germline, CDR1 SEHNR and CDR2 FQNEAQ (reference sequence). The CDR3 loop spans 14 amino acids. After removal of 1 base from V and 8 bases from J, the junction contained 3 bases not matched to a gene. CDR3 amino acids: CASSLDRGREKLFF. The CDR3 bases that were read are TGTGCCAGCAGCTTAGACAGGGGGAGAGAAAAA. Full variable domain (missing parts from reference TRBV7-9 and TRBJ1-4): DTGVSQNPRHKITKRGQNVTFRCDPISEHNRLYWYRQTLGQGPEFLTYFQNEAQLEKSRLLSDRFSAERPKGSFSTLEIQRTEQGDSAMYLCASSLDRGREKLFFGSGTQLSVL.

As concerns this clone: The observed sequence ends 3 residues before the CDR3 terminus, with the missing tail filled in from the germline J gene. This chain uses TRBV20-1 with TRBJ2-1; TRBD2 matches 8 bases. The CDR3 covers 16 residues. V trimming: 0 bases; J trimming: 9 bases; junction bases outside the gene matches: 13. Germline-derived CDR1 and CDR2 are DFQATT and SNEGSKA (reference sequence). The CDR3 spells CSARDIGRGDNVEQFF. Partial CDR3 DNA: TGCAGTGCTAGAGATATTGGGCGGGGGGACAATGTTGAG.

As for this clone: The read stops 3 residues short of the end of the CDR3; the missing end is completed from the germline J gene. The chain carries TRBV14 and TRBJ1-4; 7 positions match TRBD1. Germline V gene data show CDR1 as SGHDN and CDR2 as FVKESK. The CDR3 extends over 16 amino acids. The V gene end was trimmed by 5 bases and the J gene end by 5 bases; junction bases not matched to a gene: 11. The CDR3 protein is CASSGRQGSVNEKLFF. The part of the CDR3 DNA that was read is TGTGCCAGCAGCGGACGACAGGGATCCGTCAATGAAAAA.

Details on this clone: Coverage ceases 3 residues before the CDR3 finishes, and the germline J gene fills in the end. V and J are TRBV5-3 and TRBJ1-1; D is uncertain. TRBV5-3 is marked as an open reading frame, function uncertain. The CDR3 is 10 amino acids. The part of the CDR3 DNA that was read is TGTGCCAGAAGCGCACTTGGA. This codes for CARSALG. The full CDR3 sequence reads CARSALGAFF.

The CDR3 bases that were read are TGCGCCAGCAGCTCTTTAGGGGGCGGAGATACG. It codes for CASSSLGGGDT. The CDR3, in full, reads CASSSLGGGDTQYF. V usage is TRBV5-1 and J usage is TRBJ2-3; 7 positions agree with TRBD1. Read sequence stops 3 residues before the CDR3 end, and the germline J gene provides the missing end. The ends lost 3 bases at V and 5 bases at J; junction bases unmatched: 6. Germline-derived CDR1 and CDR2 are SGHRS and YFSETQ. The CDR3 totals 14 residues.

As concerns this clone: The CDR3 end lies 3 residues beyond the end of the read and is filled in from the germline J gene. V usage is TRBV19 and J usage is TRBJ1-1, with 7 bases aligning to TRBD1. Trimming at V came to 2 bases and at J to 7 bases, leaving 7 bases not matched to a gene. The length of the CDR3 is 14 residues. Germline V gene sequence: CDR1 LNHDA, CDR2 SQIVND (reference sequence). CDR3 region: CASSISAGGIEAFF. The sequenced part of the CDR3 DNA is TGTGCCAGTAGTATATCGGCAGGGGGAATTGAA.